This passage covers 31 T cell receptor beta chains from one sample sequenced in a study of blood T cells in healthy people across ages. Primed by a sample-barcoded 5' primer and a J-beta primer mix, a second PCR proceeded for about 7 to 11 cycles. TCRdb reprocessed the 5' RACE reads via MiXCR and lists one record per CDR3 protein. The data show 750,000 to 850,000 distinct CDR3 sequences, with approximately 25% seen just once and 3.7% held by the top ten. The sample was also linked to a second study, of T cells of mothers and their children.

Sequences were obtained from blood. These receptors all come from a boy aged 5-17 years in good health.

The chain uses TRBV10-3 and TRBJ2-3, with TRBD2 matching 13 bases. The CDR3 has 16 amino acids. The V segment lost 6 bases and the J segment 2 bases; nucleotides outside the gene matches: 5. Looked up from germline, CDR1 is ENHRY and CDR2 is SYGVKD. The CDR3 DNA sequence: TGTGCCATCAGCTATGGGACTAGCGGGACCACAGATACGCAGTATTTT. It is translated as CAISYGTSGTTDTQYF.

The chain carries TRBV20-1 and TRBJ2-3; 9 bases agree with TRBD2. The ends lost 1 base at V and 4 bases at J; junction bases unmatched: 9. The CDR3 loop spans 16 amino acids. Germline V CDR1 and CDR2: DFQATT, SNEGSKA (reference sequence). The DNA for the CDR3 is TGCAGTGCTAGAGCTAGCGGGACTACGCTCGCAGATACGCAGTATTTT. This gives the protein CSARASGTTLADTQYF.

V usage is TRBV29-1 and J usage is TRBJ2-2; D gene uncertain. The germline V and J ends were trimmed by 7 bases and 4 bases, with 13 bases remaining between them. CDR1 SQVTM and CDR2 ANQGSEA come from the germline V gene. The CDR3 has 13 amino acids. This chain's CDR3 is CSARLQLTGELFF. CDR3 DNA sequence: TGCAGCGCCAGACTTCAACTCACCGGGGAGCTGTTTTTT.

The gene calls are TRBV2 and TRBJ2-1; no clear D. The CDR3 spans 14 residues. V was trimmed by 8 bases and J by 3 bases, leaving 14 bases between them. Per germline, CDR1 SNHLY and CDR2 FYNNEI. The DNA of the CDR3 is TGTGCCAGCTCCATGAGTGCGGACTACAATGAGCAGTTCTTC. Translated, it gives CASSMSADYNEQFF.

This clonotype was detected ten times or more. CDR3 protein: CASSPGLAGGGTDTQYF. The DNA of the CDR3 is TGTGCCAGCAGCCCGGGACTAGCGGGGGGTGGCACAGATACGCAGTATTTT. This chain connects TRBV7-9 to TRBJ2-3; 15 positions match TRBD2. This CDR3 spans 17 amino acids. Germline V lookup: CDR1 SEHNR, CDR2 FQNEAQ (reference sequence). The trim removed 5 bases at V and 1 base at J, leaving 4 bases unmatched.

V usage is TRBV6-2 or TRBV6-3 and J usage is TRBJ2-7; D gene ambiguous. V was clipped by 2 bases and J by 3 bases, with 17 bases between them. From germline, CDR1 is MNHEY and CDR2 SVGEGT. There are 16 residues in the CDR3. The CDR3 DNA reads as TGTGCCAGCAGTTACGTGGGCAGTCCACAACTCTACGAGCAGTACTTC. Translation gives CASSYVGSPQLYEQYF.

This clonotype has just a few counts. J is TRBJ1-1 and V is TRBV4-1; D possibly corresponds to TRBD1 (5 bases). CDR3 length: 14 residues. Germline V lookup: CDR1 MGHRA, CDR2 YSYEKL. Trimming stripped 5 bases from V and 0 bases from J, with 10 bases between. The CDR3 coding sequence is TGCGCCAGCAGCGATCAGGGCCTGAACACTGAAGCTTTCTTT. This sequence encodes CASSDQGLNTEAFF.

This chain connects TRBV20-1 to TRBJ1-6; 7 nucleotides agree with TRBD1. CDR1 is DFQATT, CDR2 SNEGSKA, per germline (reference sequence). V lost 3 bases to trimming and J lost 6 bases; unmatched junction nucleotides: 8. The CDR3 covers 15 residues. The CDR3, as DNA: TGCAGTGCTAGGTTTGGGACAGCAAGTAATTCACCCCTCCACTTT. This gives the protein CSARFGTASNSPLHF.

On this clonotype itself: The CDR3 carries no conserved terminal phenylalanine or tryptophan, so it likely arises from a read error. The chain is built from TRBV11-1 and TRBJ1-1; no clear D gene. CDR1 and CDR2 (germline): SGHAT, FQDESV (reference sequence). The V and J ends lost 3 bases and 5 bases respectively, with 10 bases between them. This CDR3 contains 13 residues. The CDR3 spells CASSLGIRTEAFS. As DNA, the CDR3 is TGTGCCAGCAGCTTGGGGATCCGGACTGAAGCTTTCTCT.

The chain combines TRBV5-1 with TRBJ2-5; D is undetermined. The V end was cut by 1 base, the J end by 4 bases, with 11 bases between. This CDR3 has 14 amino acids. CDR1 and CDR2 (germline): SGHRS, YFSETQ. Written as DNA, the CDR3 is TGCGCCAGCAGCTTGTTTGGCTGGGGAGAGACCCAGTACTTC. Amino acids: CASSLFGWGETQYF.

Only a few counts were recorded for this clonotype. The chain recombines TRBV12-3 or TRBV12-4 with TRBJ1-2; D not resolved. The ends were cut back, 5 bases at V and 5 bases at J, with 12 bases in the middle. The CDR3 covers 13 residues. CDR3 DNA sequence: TGTGCCAGCAGTCCCCGGCTTGGATATGGCTACACCTTC. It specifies CASSPRLGYGYTF.

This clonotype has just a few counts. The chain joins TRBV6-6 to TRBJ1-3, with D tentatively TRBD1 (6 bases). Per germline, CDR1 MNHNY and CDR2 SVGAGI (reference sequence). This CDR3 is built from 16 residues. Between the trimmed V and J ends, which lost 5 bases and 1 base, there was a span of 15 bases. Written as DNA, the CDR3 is TGTGCCAGCAGTCCCAGAGGGAGGGGGTCTGGAAACACCATATATTTT. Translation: CASSPRGRGSGNTIYF.

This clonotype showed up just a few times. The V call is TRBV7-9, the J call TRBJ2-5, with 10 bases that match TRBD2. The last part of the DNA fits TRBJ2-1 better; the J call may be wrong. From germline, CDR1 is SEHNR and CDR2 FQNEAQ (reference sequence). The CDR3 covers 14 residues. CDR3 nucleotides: TGTGCCAGCGTCTCAGCGGGAGGGTACAATGAGCAGTTCTTC. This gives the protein CASVSAGGYNEQFF.

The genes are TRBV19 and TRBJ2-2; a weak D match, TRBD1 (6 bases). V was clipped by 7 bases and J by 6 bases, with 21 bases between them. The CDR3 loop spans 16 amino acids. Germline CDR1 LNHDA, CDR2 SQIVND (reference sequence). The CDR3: CASIEDSRSRAGELFF. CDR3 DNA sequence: TGTGCCAGTATTGAGGACAGTCGGAGTCGGGCCGGGGAGCTGTTTTTT.

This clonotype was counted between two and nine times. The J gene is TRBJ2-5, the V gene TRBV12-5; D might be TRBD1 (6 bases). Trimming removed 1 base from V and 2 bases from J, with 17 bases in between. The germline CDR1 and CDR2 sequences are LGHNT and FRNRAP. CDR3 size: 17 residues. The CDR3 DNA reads TGTGCTAGTGGTTTGGCCTGGGGGCTAGGAAGGCAAGAGACCCAGTACTTC. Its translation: CASGLAWGLGRQETQYF.

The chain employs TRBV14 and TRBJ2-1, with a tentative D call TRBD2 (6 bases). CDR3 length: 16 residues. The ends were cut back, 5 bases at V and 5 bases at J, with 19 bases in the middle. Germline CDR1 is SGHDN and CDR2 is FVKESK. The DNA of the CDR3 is TGTGCCAGCAGCGTCTTGCTGGGGAGGCTGGACAATGAGCAGTTCTTC. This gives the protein CASSVLLGRLDNEQFF.

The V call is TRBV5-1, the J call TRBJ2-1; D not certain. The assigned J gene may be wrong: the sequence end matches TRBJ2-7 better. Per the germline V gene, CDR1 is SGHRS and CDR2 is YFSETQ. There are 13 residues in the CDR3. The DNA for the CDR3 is TGCGCCAGCAGCTTGATCGGAAGATACGAGCAGTACTTC. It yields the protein CASSLIGRYEQYF.

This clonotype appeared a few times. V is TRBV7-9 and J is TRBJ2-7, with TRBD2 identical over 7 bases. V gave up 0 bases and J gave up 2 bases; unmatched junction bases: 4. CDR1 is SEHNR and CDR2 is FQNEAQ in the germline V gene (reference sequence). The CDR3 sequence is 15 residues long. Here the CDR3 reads CASSLAGEGTYEQYF. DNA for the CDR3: TGTGCCAGCAGCTTAGCGGGGGAGGGGACCTACGAGCAGTACTTC.

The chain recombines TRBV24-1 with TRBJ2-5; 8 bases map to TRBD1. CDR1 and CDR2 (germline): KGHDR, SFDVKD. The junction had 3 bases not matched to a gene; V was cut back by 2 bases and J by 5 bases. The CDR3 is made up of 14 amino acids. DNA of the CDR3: TGTGCCACCAGTGATTGGGCAGGGGGCGAGACCCAGTACTTC. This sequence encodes CATSDWAGGETQYF.

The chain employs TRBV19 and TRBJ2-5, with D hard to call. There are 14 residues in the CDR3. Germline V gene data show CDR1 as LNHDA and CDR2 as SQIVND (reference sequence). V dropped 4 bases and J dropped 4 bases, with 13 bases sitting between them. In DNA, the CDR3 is TGTGCCAGTAGTACTACAGTTCTCCGAGAGACCCAGTACTTC. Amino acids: CASSTTVLRETQYF.

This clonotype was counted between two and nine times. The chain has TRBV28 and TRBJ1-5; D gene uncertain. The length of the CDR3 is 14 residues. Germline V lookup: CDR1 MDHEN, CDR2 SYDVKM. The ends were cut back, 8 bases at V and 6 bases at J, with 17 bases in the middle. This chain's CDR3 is CASHTSGSSQPQHF. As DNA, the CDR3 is TGTGCCAGCCATACGAGCGGTTCGAGTCAGCCCCAGCATTTT.

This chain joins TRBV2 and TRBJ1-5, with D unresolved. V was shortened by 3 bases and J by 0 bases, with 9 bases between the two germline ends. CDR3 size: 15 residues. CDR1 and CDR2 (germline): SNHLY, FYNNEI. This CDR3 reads CASSEAEYSNQPQHF. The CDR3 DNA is TGTGCCAGCAGTGAGGCAGAGTATAGCAATCAGCCCCAGCATTTT.

The CDR3, as DNA: TGTGCCAGCAGTGACGCGGGGAATCAGCCCCAGCATTTT. It translates to CASSDAGNQPQHF. This chain connects TRBV6-1 to TRBJ1-5; D is undetermined. Trimming stripped 3 bases from V and 4 bases from J, with 7 bases between. Germline lookup yields CDR1 MNHNS and CDR2 SASEGT. The CDR3 spans 13 residues.

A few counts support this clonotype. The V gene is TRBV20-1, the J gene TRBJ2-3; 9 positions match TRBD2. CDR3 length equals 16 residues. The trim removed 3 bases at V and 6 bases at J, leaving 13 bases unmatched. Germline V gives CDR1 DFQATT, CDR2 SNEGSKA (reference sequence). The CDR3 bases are TGCAGTGCTAGGTCCCGATTAGCGGGAGTAACGGATACGCAGTATTTT. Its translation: CSARSRLAGVTDTQYF.

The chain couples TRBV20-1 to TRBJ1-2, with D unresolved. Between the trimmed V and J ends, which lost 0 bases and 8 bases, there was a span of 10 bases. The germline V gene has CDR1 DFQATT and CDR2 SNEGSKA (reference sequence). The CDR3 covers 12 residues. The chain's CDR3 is CSARDRLLGYTF. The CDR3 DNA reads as TGCAGTGCTAGAGACCGCTTGCTGGGCTACACCTTC.

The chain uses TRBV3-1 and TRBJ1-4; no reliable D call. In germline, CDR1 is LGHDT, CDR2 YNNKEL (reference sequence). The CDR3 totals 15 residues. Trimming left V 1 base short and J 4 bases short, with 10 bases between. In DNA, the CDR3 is TGTGCCAGCAGCCAAGTGGCAAGAAATAATGAAAAACTGTTTTTT. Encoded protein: CASSQVARNNEKLFF.

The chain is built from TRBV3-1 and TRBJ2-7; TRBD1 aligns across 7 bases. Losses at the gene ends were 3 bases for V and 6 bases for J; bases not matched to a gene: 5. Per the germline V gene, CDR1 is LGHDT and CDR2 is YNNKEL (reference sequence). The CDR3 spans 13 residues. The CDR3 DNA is TGTGCCAGCAGCCACTTGACAGGGATCGAGCAGTACTTC. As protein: CASSHLTGIEQYF.

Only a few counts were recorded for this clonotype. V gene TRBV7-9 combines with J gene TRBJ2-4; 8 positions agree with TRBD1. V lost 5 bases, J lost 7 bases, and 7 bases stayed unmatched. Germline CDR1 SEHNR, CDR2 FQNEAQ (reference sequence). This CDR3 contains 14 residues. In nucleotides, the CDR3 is TGTGCCAGCAGCGAAGACAGGGGTGGGAACATTCAGTACTTC. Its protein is CASSEDRGGNIQYF.

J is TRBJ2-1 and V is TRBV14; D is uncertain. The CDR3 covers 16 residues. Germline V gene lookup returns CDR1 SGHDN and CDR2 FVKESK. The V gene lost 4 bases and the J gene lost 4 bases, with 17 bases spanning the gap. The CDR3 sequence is CASSPARVSPYNEQFF. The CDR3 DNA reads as TGTGCCAGCAGCCCAGCGAGAGTGTCCCCATACAATGAGCAGTTCTTC.

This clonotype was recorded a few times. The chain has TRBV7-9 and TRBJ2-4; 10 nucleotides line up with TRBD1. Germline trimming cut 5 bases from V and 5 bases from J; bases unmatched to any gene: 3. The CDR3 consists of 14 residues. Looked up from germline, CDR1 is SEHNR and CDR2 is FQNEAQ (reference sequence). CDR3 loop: CASSPGTGENIQYF. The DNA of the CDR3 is TGTGCCAGCAGCCCCGGGACAGGGGAAAACATTCAGTACTTC.

The CDR3 sequence: CASSLQINSYEQYF. For the CDR3, the DNA is TGTGCCAGCAGTCTACAGATAAACTCCTACGAGCAGTACTTC. The gene calls are TRBV7-2 and TRBJ2-7; D not certain. Germline V CDR1 and CDR2: SGHTA, FQGNSA. The CDR3 runs to 14 residues. Trimming removed 6 bases from V and 0 bases from J, with 12 bases in between.